These 18 T cell receptor beta chains originate from one sample sequenced in a study of cytomegalovirus exposure and HLA in healthy donors. With 60 Vbeta and 13 Jbeta primers, the PCR was carried out. The repertoire was sequenced with immunoSEQ multiplex PCR; TCRdb's copy has only in-frame clones and lacks some. The data show more than 150,000 clones, roughly 87% seen once. The sample taken for sequencing was PBMCs. Receptors originate from a girl less than two years old in good health and CMV-seronegative.

V usage is TRBV7-3 and J usage is TRBJ1-5; TRBD1 is a possible D gene (5 bases). V was pared by 5 bases and J by 6 bases, with 11 bases between. Germline CDR1 is SGHTA and CDR2 is FQGTGA. CDR3 size: 13 residues. The CDR3 spells CASSTQGGQPQHF. Written as DNA, the CDR3 is TGTGCCAGCAGCACCCAGGGAGGTCAGCCCCAGCATTTT.

This clone was counted a few times. V and J are TRBV27 and TRBJ1-1; the match to TRBD1 covers 9 bases. The germline V gene encodes CDR1 MNHEY and CDR2 SMNVEV (reference sequence). There are 14 residues in the CDR3. The trim removed 7 bases at V and 6 bases at J, leaving 9 bases unmatched. For the CDR3, the DNA is TGTGCCAGCAACCGCCACAGGGGGCAATCTGAAGCTTTCTTT. It specifies CASNRHRGQSEAFF.

The chain is built from TRBV9 and TRBJ1-2, with D possibly TRBD1 on 6 matching bases. Germline V gene data show CDR1 as SGDLS and CDR2 as YYNGEE. This CDR3 has 14 residues. Trimming removed 0 bases from V and 11 bases from J, with 17 bases in between. The DNA of the CDR3 is TGTGCCAGCAGCGTAGGTAGGACAGATTCGCTATACACCTTC. Protein: CASSVGRTDSLYTF.

With respect to this clone: Sequence at one end of the junction differs from germline and may be a read error. The rearrangement uses TRBV4-1 and TRBJ2-1; 16 bases are a match to TRBD2. Germline V CDR1 and CDR2: MGHRA, YSYEKL. The CDR3 covers 15 residues. The CDR3 DNA follows: TGCGCCAGCAGCCAAGGGGGGACTAGCGGGGGGGTGAGGGTCTTC. It codes for CASSQGGTSGGVRVF.

This chain uses TRBV6-5 with TRBJ1-2; TRBD1 matches 8 bases. From germline, CDR1 is MNHEY and CDR2 SVGAGI. Losses at the gene ends were 6 bases for V and 0 bases for J; bases not matched to a gene: 3. The CDR3 covers 14 residues. This CDR3 reads CASRPTGANYGYTF. The CDR3 nucleotides read TGTGCCAGCAGACCGACAGGGGCTAACTATGGCTACACCTTC.

The J gene is TRBJ2-7, the V gene TRBV15; a possible D gene is TRBD1 (6 bases). Per germline, CDR1 LNHNV and CDR2 YYDKDF (reference sequence). Trimming left V 0 bases short and J 9 bases short, with 12 bases between. The CDR3 spans 13 residues. In DNA, the CDR3 is TGTGCCACCAGCAGAGATCGGTGGGGGCGGCAGTACTTC. Translated, it gives CATSRDRWGRQYF.

The chain carries TRBV30 and TRBJ1-5; D is uncertain. CDR1 and CDR2 from the germline V gene are GTSNPN and SVGIG (reference sequence). This CDR3 has 16 amino acids. Deletions cut 2 bases from V and 9 bases from J, with 23 bases between. This chain's CDR3 is CAWSPPLRAEGGPQHF. The CDR3, as DNA: TGTGCCTGGAGTCCCCCCTTGAGGGCCGAAGGTGGGCCCCAGCATTTT.

J is TRBJ2-7 and V is TRBV27, with a possible D match to TRBD1 (6 bases). The CDR3 length is 17 residues. The V end lost 2 bases, the J end lost 4 bases, and 21 bases lay between the germline ends. The germline V gene encodes CDR1 MNHEY and CDR2 SMNVEV (reference sequence). The CDR3 DNA is TGTGCCAGCAGTTTAGGTGTAAGGACAGCGACGATTTACGAGCAGTACTTC. Translating it yields CASSLGVRTATIYEQYF.

The V call is TRBV4-3, the J call TRBJ2-7, with D perhaps matching TRBD2 (6 bases). V was pared by 4 bases and J by 3 bases, with 10 bases between. Germline lookup yields CDR1 LGHNA and CDR2 YSLEER. The CDR3 length is 13 residues. As DNA, the CDR3 is TGCGCCAGCAGCCCGAAGGAGGGCTACGAGCAGTACTTC. Protein sequence: CASSPKEGYEQYF.

This rearrangement joins TRBV6-5 to TRBJ2-1; 11 bases line up with TRBD1. Germline-derived CDR1 and CDR2 are MNHEY and SVGAGI. With V trimmed by 6 bases and J by 6 bases, 7 bases remained unmatched. The CDR3 extends over 15 amino acids. CDR3 sequence reads: CASSRTGTGGNEQFF. CDR3 DNA sequence: TGTGCCAGCAGCAGAACCGGGACAGGGGGCAATGAGCAGTTCTTC.

The chain uses TRBV5-8 and TRBJ2-5; TRBD2 is a possible D gene (6 bases). Trimming removed 7 bases from V and 5 bases from J, with 15 bases in between. Per germline, CDR1 SGHTS and CDR2 YDEGEE. The CDR3 has 13 amino acids. The CDR3 DNA sequence: TGTGCCAGCGTATTCCCGGGGGTTGAGACCCAGTACTTC. It specifies CASVFPGVETQYF.

This clone was found a few times. The CDR3 DNA sequence: TGCGCCAGCAGCCTCTCAACGGGTCATGAGCAGTTCTTC. Its protein product is CASSLSTGHEQFF. V and J are TRBV4-1 and TRBJ2-1; D is unresolved. Per the germline V gene, CDR1 is MGHRA and CDR2 is YSYEKL. V lost 4 bases and J lost 8, with 12 bases in between. The CDR3 is 13 residues long.

The CDR3 loop is CASSVRGADTQYF. In DNA form, the CDR3 reads TGTGCCAGCAGCGTTCGGGGTGCAGATACGCAGTATTTT. The rearrangement uses TRBV9 and TRBJ2-3, with D maybe TRBD2 (5 bases). Germline V gene data show CDR1 as SGDLS and CDR2 as YYNGEE. Deletions cut 2 bases from V and 4 bases from J, with 8 bases between. The CDR3 is made up of 13 amino acids.

V and J are TRBV7-9 and TRBJ2-1, with TRBD1 identical over 11 bases. The CDR3 spans 16 residues. V trimming: 5 bases; J trimming: 8 bases; junction bases outside the gene matches: 11. CDR1 and CDR2 (germline): SEHNR, FQNEAQ (reference sequence). Here the CDR3 reads CASSPNRDRGMDEQFF. The CDR3 coding sequence is TGTGCCAGCAGCCCGAATCGGGACAGGGGGATGGATGAGCAGTTCTTC.

The V and J genes are TRBV7-6 and TRBJ2-1; no firm D call. The CDR3 spans 18 residues. Germline CDR1 and CDR2: SGHVS and FNYEAQ. V lost 0 bases and J lost 0, with 15 bases in between. CDR3 in amino acids: CASSLASMAASSYNEQFF. CDR3 coding DNA: TGTGCCAGCAGCTTAGCGTCTATGGCAGCGAGCTCCTACAATGAGCAGTTCTTC.

This clone came up once. This chain uses TRBV6-4 with TRBJ2-3, with D possibly being TRBD1 (6 bases). V was shortened by 4 bases and J by 1 base, with 12 bases between the two germline ends. The CDR3 loop spans 15 amino acids. Germline CDR1 is MRHNA and CDR2 is SNTAGT. CDR3 DNA: TGTGCCAGCAGTGCAGGGGCGTGGGGCACAGATACGCAGTATTTT. This gives the protein CASSAGAWGTDTQYF.

The genes are TRBV7-2 and TRBJ2-7, with D perhaps TRBD1 (5 bases). Germline V gene data show CDR1 as SGHTA and CDR2 as FQGNSA. CDR3 length: 13 residues. V was pared by 5 bases and J by 5 bases, with 13 bases between. The DNA for the CDR3 is TGTGCCAGCAGCCTACCAGGGCTTAACGAGCAGTACTTC. Translated: CASSLPGLNEQYF.

CDR3 loop: CASSEYRTGYDTEAFF. The CDR3 nucleotides read TGTGCCAGCAGTGAATACCGGACAGGGTATGACACTGAAGCTTTCTTT. The gene calls are TRBV6-1 and TRBJ1-1, with 8 bases that match TRBD1. The CDR3 consists of 16 residues. Germline V gene data show CDR1 as MNHNS and CDR2 as SASEGT. After removal of 2 bases from V and 3 bases from J, the junction contained 8 bases not matched to a gene.